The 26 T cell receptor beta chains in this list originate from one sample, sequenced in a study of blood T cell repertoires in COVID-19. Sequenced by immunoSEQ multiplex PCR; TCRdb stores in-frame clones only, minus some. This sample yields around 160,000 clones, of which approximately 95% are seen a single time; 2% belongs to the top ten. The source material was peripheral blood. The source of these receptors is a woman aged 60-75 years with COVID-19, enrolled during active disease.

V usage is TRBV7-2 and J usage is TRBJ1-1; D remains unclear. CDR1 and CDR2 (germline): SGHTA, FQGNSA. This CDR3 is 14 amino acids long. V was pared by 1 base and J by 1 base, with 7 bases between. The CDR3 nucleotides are TGTGCCAGCAGCTTAGTTGTTAAGAACACTGAAGCTTTCTTT. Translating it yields CASSLVVKNTEAFF. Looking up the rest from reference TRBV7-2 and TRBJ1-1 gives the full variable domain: GAGVSQSPSNKVTEKGKDVELRCDPISGHTALYWYRQSLGQGLEFLIYFQGNSAPDKSGLPSDRFSAERTGGSVSTLTIQRTQQEDSAVYLCASSLVVKNTEAFFGQGTRLTVV.

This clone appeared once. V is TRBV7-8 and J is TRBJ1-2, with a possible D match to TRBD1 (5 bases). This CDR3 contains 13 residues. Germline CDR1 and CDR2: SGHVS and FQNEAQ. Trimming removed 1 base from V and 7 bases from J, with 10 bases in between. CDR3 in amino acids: CASSLGSQGGYTF. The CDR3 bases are TGTGCCAGCAGCTTAGGATCCCAGGGTGGCTACACCTTC.

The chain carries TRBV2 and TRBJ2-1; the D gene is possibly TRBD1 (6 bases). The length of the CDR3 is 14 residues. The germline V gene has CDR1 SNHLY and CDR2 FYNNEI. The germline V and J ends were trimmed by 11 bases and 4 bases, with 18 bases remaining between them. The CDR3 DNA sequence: TGTGCCCTTCCCGAGGGGGTTTTTTACAATGAGCAGTTCTTC. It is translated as CALPEGVFYNEQFF.

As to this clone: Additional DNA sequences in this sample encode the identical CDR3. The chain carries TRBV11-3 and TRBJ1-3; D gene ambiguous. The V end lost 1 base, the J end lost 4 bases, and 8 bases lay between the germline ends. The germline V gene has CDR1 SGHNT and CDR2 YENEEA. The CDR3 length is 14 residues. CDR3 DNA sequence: TGTGCCAGCAGCTTAGGAGGCTCCGGAAACACCATATATTTT. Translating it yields CASSLGGSGNTIYF. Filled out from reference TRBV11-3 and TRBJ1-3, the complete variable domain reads EAGVVQSPRYKIIEKKQPVAFWCNPISGHNTLYWYLQNLGQGPELLIRYENEEAVDDSQLPKDRFSAERLKGVDSTLKIQPAELGDSAVYLCASSLGGSGNTIYFGEGSWLTVV.

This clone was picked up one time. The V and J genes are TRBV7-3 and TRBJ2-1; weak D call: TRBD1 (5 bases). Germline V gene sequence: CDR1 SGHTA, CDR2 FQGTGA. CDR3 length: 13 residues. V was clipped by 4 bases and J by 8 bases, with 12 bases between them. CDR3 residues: CASSSRGSHEQFF. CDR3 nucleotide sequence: TGTGCCAGCAGCTCAAGGGGTAGTCATGAGCAGTTCTTC.

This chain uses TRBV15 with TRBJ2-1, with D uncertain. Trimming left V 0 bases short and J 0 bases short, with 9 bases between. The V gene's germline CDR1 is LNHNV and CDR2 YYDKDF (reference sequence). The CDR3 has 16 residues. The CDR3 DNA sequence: TGTGCCACCAGCAGAGATGTGCGGAGCTCCTACAATGAGCAGTTCTTC. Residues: CATSRDVRSSYNEQFF.

The CDR3 DNA follows: TGTGCCAGCCGGGGACAGGGAAACACTGAAGCTTTCTTT. Protein product: CASRGQGNTEAFF. The gene calls are TRBV11-3 and TRBJ1-1; 9 positions match TRBD1. CDR1 SGHNT and CDR2 YENEEA come from the germline V gene. Germline trimming cut 8 bases from V and 2 bases from J; bases unmatched to any gene: 3. This CDR3 has 13 residues. The entire variable domain, with the rest obtained from reference TRBV11-3 and TRBJ1-1, is as follows: EAGVVQSPRYKIIEKKQPVAFWCNPISGHNTLYWYLQNLGQGPELLIRYENEEAVDDSQLPKDRFSAERLKGVDSTLKIQPAELGDSAVYLCASRGQGNTEAFFGQGTRLTVV.

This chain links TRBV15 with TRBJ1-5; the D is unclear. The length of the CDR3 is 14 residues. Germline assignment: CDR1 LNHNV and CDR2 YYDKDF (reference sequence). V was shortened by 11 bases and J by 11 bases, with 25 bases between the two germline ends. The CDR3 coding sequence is TGTGCCTCCTCGGATCCCGCGAGGGATTCGGCCCAGCATTTT. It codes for CASSDPARDSAQHF.

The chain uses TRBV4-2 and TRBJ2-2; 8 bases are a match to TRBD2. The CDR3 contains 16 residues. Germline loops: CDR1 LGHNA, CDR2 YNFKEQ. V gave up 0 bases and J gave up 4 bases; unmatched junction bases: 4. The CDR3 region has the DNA TGTGCCAGCAGCCAAGACCCGGGGGGGGGCACCGGGGAGCTGTTTTTT. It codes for CASSQDPGGGTGELFF.

DNA for the CDR3: TGTGCCAGCAGCCAGCGCCAGGACAATCAGCCCCAGCATTTT. It yields the protein CASSQRQDNQPQHF. The V and J genes are TRBV3-1 (or the pseudogene TRBV3-2) and TRBJ1-5; D not certain. CDR1 and CDR2 from the germline V gene are LGHDT and YNNKEL (reference sequence). This CDR3 has 14 amino acids. Trimming took off 3 bases at V and 3 bases at J, with 9 bases between the two ends.

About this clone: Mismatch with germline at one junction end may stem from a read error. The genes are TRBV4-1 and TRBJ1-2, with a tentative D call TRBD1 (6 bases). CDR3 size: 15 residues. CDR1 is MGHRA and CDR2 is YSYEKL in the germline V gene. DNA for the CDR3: TGCGCCAGCAGCAAAGACAGGTTGAGCAACTATGGCTACACCTTC. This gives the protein CASSKDRLSNYGYTF.

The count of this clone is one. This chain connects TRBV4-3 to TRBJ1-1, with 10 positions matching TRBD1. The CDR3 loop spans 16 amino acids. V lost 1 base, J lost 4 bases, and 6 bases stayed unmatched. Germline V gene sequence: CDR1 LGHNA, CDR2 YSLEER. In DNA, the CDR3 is TGCGCCAGCAGCCAAGCCGGGACAGGGGTCGGCACTGAAGCTTTCTTT. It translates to CASSQAGTGVGTEAFF.

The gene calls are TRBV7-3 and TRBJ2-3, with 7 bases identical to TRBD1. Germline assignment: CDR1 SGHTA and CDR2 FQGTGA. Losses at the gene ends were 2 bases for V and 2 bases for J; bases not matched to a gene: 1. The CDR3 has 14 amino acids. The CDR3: CASSLGTVTDTQYF. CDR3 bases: TGTGCCAGCAGCTTAGGGACAGTCACAGATACGCAGTATTTT.

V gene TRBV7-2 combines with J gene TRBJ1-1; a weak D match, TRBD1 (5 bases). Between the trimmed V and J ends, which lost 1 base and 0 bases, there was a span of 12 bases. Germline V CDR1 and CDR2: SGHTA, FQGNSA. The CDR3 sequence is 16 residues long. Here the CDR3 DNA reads TGTGCCAGCAGCTTAGTAGCAGGGTGGATGAACACTGAAGCTTTCTTT. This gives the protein CASSLVAGWMNTEAFF.

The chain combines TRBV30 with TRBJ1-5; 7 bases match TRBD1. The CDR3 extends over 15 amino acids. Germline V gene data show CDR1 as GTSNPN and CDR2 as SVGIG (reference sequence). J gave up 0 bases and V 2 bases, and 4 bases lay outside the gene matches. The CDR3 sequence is CAWSTGTDSNQPQHF. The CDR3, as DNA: TGTGCCTGGAGTACAGGGACAGATAGCAATCAGCCCCAGCATTTT.

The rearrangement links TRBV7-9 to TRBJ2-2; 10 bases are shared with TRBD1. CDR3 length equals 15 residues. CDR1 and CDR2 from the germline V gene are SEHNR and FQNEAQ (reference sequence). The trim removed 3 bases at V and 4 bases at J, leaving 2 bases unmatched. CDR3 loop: CASSLGTGVTGELFF. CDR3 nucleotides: TGTGCCAGCAGCTTGGGGACAGGGGTCACCGGGGAGCTGTTTTTT.

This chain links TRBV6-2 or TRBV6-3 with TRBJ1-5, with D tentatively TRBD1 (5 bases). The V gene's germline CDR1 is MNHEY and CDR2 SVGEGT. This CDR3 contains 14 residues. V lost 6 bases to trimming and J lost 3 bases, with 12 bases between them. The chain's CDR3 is CASSQRQFNQPQHF. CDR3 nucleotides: TGTGCCAGCAGCCAACGACAGTTCAATCAGCCCCAGCATTTT.

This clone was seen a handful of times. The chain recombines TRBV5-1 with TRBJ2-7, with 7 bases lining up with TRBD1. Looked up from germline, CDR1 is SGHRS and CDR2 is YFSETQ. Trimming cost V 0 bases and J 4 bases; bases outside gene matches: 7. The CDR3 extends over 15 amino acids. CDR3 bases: TGCGCCAGCAGCTTGGGGCAGGGGGAATATTACGAGCAGTACTTC. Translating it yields CASSLGQGEYYEQYF.

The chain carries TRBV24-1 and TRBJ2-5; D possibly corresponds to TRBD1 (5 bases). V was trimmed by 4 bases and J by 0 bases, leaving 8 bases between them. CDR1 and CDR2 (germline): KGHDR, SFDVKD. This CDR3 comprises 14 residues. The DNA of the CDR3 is TGTGCCACCAGTGACCGCAGGGACCAAGAGACCCAGTACTTC. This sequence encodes CATSDRRDQETQYF.

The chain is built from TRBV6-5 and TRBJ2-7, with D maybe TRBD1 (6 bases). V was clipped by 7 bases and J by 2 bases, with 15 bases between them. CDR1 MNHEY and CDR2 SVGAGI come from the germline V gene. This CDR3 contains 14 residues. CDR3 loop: CASIRGGRPYEQYF. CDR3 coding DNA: TGTGCCAGCATCCGAGGGGGTCGGCCCTACGAGCAGTACTTC.

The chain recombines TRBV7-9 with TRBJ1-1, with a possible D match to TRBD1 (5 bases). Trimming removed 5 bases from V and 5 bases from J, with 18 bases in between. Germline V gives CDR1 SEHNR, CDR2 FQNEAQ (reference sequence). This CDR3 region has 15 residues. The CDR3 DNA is TGTGCCAGCAGCCCCTGGGAGGGACGGATTACTGAAGCTTTCTTT. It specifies CASSPWEGRITEAFF.

This CDR3 reads CASSEAGTEEAFF. The DNA for the CDR3 is TGTGCCAGCAGTGAAGCCGGGACAGAGGAAGCTTTCTTT. V gene TRBV27 combines with J gene TRBJ1-1, with TRBD1 matching over 7 bases. J was trimmed by 8 bases and V by 5 bases; bases with no gene match: 8. The CDR3 is 13 amino acids. Germline CDR1 reads MNHEY; CDR2 reads SMNVEV (reference sequence).

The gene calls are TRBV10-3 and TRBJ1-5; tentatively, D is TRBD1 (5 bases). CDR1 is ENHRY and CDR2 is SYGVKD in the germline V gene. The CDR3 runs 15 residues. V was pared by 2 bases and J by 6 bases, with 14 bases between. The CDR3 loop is CAISERQGAAQPQHF. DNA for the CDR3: TGTGCCATCAGTGAGAGGCAGGGCGCGGCTCAGCCCCAGCATTTT.

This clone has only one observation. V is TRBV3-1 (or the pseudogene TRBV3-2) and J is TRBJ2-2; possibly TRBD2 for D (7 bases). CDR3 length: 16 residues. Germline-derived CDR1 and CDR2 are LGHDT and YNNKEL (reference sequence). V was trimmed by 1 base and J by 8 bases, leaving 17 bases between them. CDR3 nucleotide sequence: TGTGCCAGCAGCCAAGCCCCGGGGGGCCCAGTTGGGGAGCTGTTTTTT. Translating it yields CASSQAPGGPVGELFF.

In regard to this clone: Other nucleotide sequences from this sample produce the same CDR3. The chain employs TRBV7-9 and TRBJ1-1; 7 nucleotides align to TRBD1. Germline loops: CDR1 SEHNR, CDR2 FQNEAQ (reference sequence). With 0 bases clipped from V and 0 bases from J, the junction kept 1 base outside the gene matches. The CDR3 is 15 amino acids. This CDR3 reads CASSLAGQLNTEAFF. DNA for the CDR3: TGTGCCAGCAGCTTAGCGGGACAGCTGAACACTGAAGCTTTCTTT.

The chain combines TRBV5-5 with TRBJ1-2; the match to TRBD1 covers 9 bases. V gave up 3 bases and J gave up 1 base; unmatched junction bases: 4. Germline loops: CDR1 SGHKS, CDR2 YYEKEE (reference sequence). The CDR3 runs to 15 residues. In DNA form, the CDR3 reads TGTGCCAGCAGCTGGGGACAGGGCGGTAACTATGGCTACACCTTC. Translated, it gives CASSWGQGGNYGYTF. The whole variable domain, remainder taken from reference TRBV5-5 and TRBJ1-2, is DAGVTQSPTHLIKTRGQQVTLRCSPISGHKSVSWYQQVLGQGPQFIFQYYEKEERGRGNFPDRFSARQFPNYSSELNVNALLLGDSALYLCASSWGQGGNYGYTFGSGTRLTVV.